The rows below give T cell receptor beta chains drawn from one sample of a study of blood T cell repertoires in COVID-19. Data came from immunoSEQ multiplex PCR; TCRdb stores just in-frame clones and leaves some out. The sample lists about 210,000 clones; around 80% were seen once. The sequencing input was peripheral blood. These receptors were collected from a woman between 65 and 79 years old with acute or convalescent COVID-19. CDR3s include the opening cysteine and the closing phenylalanine or tryptophan. Fields, in order: J gene, V gene, clone size, D gene, CDR3 protein, CDR3 DNA. The D gene is left open where the match is weak. Clone sizes are given selectively: once, few, many, or a class where the clone is expanded.

>TRBJ2-3|TRBV11-2|-|-
CASSLVLLDSNLDTQYF
TGTGCCAGCAGCTTAGTCTTATTGGACAGTAATCTGGATACGCAGTATTTT
>TRBJ2-1|TRBV27|once|-
CASSSTQDGDNEQFF
TGTGCCAGCAGTTCTACCCAGGACGGGGACAATGAGCAGTTCTTC
>TRBJ1-1|TRBV2|once|TRBD1
CASRGQGGKAFF
TGTGCCAGCAGGGGACAGGGCGGGAAAGCTTTCTTT
>TRBJ2-5|TRBV6-5|-|TRBD1
CASSFGQGYQETQYF
TGTGCCAGCAGTTTCGGACAGGGGTACCAAGAGACCCAGTACTTC
>TRBJ2-7|TRBV24-1|once|-
CATSDSITGNEQYF
TGTGCCACCAGTGATTCCATAACAGGGAACGAGCAGTACTTC
>TRBJ1-5|TRBV12-3/TRBV12-4|-|-
CASTSGIYQPQHF
TGTGCCAGCACCTCAGGGATTTATCAGCCCCAGCATTTT
>TRBJ2-7|TRBV27|-|-
CASSLGGLKDEQYF
TGTGCCAGCAGTTTAGGGGGGTTAAAGGACGAGCAGTACTTC
>TRBJ2-5|TRBV21-1|-|-
CASSKGLTGEETQYF
TGTGCCAGCAGCAAAGGCTTAACAGGGGAAGAGACCCAGTACTTC
>TRBJ2-1|TRBV6-2/TRBV6-3|-|TRBD2
CASSRLAPNEQFF
TGTGCCAGCAGTAGACTAGCACCCAATGAGCAGTTCTTC
>TRBJ2-6|TRBV7-6|-|-
CASSLLYSGANVLTF
TGTGCCAGCAGCTTACTTTACTCTGGGGCCAACGTCCTGACTTTC
>TRBJ2-1|TRBV11-3|once|-
CASSRDRTSSYNEQFF
TGTGCCAGCAGCAGGGACAGGACTAGCTCCTACAATGAGCAGTTCTTC
>TRBJ2-7|TRBV3-1/TRBV3-2|-|TRBD2
CASSHPGLAGLSYEQYF
TGTGCCAGCAGCCACCCGGGACTAGCGGGGCTTTCCTACGAGCAGTACTTC
>TRBJ2-1|TRBV6-4|-|TRBD1
CASSVTGVPYNEQFF
TGTGCCAGCAGTGTTACAGGGGTTCCCTACAATGAGCAGTTCTTC
>TRBJ2-7|TRBV6-2/TRBV6-3|-|TRBD1
CASSQTGDEQYF
TGTGCCAGCAGTCAGACAGGGGACGAGCAGTACTTC
>TRBJ2-4|TRBV9|-|TRBD1
CASSPSDRGPLGGF
TGTGCCAGCAGCCCCTCGGACAGGGGGCCCTTGGGCGGATTC
>TRBJ2-1|TRBV19|few|-
CASSISGLDEQFF
TGTGCCAGTAGTATCTCGGGGTTGGATGAGCAGTTCTTC
>TRBJ2-5|TRBV3-1/TRBV3-2|-|-
CASSQDMETQYF
TGTGCCAGCAGCCAAGATATGGAGACCCAGTACTTC
>TRBJ2-5|TRBV6-2/TRBV6-3|-|-
CASSPHVGGPEYQETQYF
TGTGCCAGCAGCCCTCATGTGGGGGGGCCAGAATACCAAGAGACCCAGTACTTC
>TRBJ2-2|TRBV24-1|-|-
CATRGAAAGELFF
TGTGCCACCAGGGGCGCAGCGGCCGGGGAGCTGTTTTTT
>TRBJ1-2|TRBV9|-|-
CASSVDTGFYGYTF
TGTGCCAGCAGCGTAGACACAGGGTTCTATGGCTACACCTTC
>TRBJ1-1|TRBV24-1|-|TRBD1
CATSDRGLHTEAFF
TGTGCCACCAGTGATAGGGGGCTCCACACTGAAGCTTTCTTT
>TRBJ1-2|TRBV5-1|-|-
CASSFQGIEGGYTF
TGCGCCAGCAGCTTTCAGGGGATCGAAGGGGGCTACACCTTC
>TRBJ1-2|TRBV3-1/TRBV3-2|once|-
CASSPGAPLNYGYTF
TGTGCCAGCAGCCCTGGGGCTCCCCTTAACTATGGCTACACCTTC
>TRBJ1-1|TRBV19|-|-
CASSIASTPGILGGEAFF
TGTGCCAGTAGTATAGCAAGCACACCGGGAATACTGGGAGGTGAAGCTTTCTTT
>TRBJ2-7|TRBV5-6|-|-
CASSLLGEQYF
TGTGCCAGCAGCTTGCTCGGCGAGCAGTACTTC
>TRBJ1-1|TRBV5-1|-|-
CASSLEPNTEAFF
TGCGCCAGCAGCTTGGAGCCGAACACTGAAGCTTTCTTT
>TRBJ2-1|TRBV7-9|-|-
CASSSDYLSYNEQFF
TGTGCCAGCAGCTCGGACTACCTCTCCTACAATGAGCAGTTCTTC
>TRBJ2-2|TRBV6-5|-|-
CASSYTRNTGELFF
TGTGCCAGCAGTTACACCAGAAACACCGGGGAGCTGTTTTTT
>TRBJ2-5|TRBV5-1|-|TRBD2
CASSPLAGGPGETQYF
TGCGCCAGCAGCCCCCTAGCGGGGGGGCCGGGGGAGACCCAGTACTTC
>TRBJ2-2|TRBV5-1|-|TRBD1
CASSLEQGSPGELFF
TGCGCCAGCAGCTTGGAACAGGGGAGTCCCGGGGAGCTGTTTTTT
>TRBJ2-3|TRBV12-3/TRBV12-4|few|TRBD1
CASSFGDSYTQYF
TGTGCCAGCAGTTTTGGGGACAGTTATACGCAGTATTTT
>TRBJ2-3|TRBV29-1|-|TRBD1
CSADRGTDTQYF
TGCAGCGCTGACAGGGGGACAGATACGCAGTATTTT
>TRBJ1-1|TRBV2|few|-
CASRGRENTEAFF
TGTGCCAGCAGGGGCAGGGAGAACACTGAAGCTTTCTTT
>TRBJ2-5|TRBV7-2|-|TRBD1
CASSLDRVQETQYF
TGTGCCAGCAGCTTGGACAGGGTGCAAGAGACCCAGTACTTC
>TRBJ2-7|TRBV5-1|-|-
CASSLGQGGSLDEQYF
TGCGCCAGCAGCTTGGGTCAGGGGGGTTCGTTAGACGAGCAGTACTTC
>TRBJ1-5|TRBV5-1|few|TRBD1
CASSLTGSNQPQHF
TGCGCCAGCAGTTTGACAGGGTCAAATCAGCCCCAGCATTTT
>TRBJ1-6|TRBV3-1/TRBV3-2|-|-
CASSPGGGTLHF
TGTGCCAGCAGCCCTGGGGGGGGGACCCTCCACTTT
>TRBJ2-1|TRBV24-1|-|-
CATSPPRTDNEQFF
TGTGCCACCAGCCCCCCCCGAACAGACAATGAGCAGTTCTTC
>TRBJ2-7|TRBV5-5|few|-
CASSLVTEFYYEQYF
TGTGCCAGCAGCTTGGTGACAGAGTTTTACTACGAGCAGTACTTC
>TRBJ2-1|TRBV11-2|-|TRBD2
CASSTRGSGGRSEQFF
TGTGCCAGCAGCACAAGGGGTAGCGGGGGGCGGAGTGAGCAGTTCTTC
>TRBJ2-1|TRBV5-1|-|-
CASSLVTASPRNEQFF
TGCGCCAGCAGCTTGGTGACGGCGAGCCCTAGGAATGAGCAGTTCTTC
>TRBJ2-5|TRBV7-3|-|TRBD2
CASSASGGRETQYF
TGTGCCAGCAGCGCAAGCGGGGGACGGGAGACCCAGTACTTC
>TRBJ1-2|TRBV2|-|TRBD1
CASSLQGNYGYTF
TGTGCCAGCAGTTTACAGGGGAACTATGGCTACACCTTC
>TRBJ2-3|TRBV9|-|-
CASSSQGTDTQYF
TGTGCCAGCAGCAGCCAGGGAACAGATACGCAGTATTTT
>TRBJ2-1|TRBV7-2|-|TRBD2
CASSLRSGGAVNEQFF
TGTGCCAGCAGCTTACGTAGCGGGGGGGCGGTCAATGAGCAGTTCTTC
>TRBJ2-1|TRBV7-2|-|TRBD2
CASSLKSSGGGSYNEQFF
TGTGCCAGCAGCTTAAAATCTAGCGGGGGTGGCTCCTACAATGAGCAGTTCTTC
>TRBJ1-1|TRBV6-5|few|-
CASSYGLQGFRAEAFF
TGTGCCAGCAGTTACGGCCTGCAGGGGTTTAGGGCTGAAGCTTTCTTT
>TRBJ2-5|TRBV7-9|-|-
CASQPRGLRVGETQYF
TGTGCCAGTCAACCCCGGGGACTCCGGGTAGGAGAGACCCAGTACTTC
>TRBJ2-2|TRBV24-1|few|-
CATSDLQAGNTGELFF
TGTGCCACCAGTGATTTGCAGGCGGGGAACACCGGGGAGCTGTTTTTT
>TRBJ2-1|TRBV7-9|-|TRBD2
CASRLAGVASYNEQFF
TGTGCCAGCAGGCTAGCGGGGGTCGCTTCCTACAATGAGCAGTTCTTC
>TRBJ2-7|TRBV2|-|TRBD1
CASSGTDLSYEQYF
TGTGCCAGCAGCGGGACAGACTTGTCCTACGAGCAGTACTTC
>TRBJ1-1|TRBV30|-|-
CAWSGTGNTEAFF
TGTGCCTGGAGTGGCACGGGTAACACTGAAGCTTTCTTT
>TRBJ1-6|TRBV2|-|-
CASITGYIDSPLHF
TGTGCCAGCATTACAGGGTATATTGATTCACCCCTCCACTTT
>TRBJ2-1|TRBV7-2|-|-
CASSLGTAGAFSYNEQFF
TGTGCCAGCAGCTTAGGGACCGCAGGGGCCTTTTCCTACAATGAGCAGTTCTTC
>TRBJ2-7|TRBV12-3/TRBV12-4|-|-
CASSLGAYEQYF
TGTGCCAGCAGTCTGGGGGCATACGAGCAGTACTTC